This TCR beta chain was recorded in a study of OX40 agonist ivuxolimab in advanced cancers. On the study more broadly: Aged about 20 to 85 with a mean of about 63 years, they were 82.7% male. In three patients, partial responses were observed, one with hepatocellular carcinoma and two with cutaneous melanoma. Allowance was made for prior anti-PD-1, anti-PD-L1 or anti-CTLA-4 therapy, and roughly 40% had some. Study observations and caveats: At 0.1 to 3.0 mg/kg, CD4+ and CD8+ blood T cells expanded clonally by week 6.

About this clone itself: What it binds is unknown.

CDR1 is MNHEY and CDR2 is SVGAGI in the germline V gene. CDR3 length: 14 residues. With 0 bases clipped from V and 5 bases from J, the junction kept 3 bases outside the gene matches. Repertoires were generated with immunoSEQ multiplex PCR, while TCRdb's copy carries only in-frame clones and drops some. The sample yields some 46,000 clones, roughly 94% seen once. This chain links TRBV6-5 with TRBJ2-7, with 8 positions matching TRBD2. Sequenced here: CD4+ or CD8+ T cells sorted from blood, sampled in a trial of the OX40 agonist ivuxolimab. This sequence was found in an adult with an advanced solid tumor such as melanoma, head and neck, liver or kidney cancer. DNA of the CDR3: TGTGCCAGCAGTTACTCAGGCGGGGGGAACGAGCAGTACTTC. It translates to CASSYSGGGNEQYF.